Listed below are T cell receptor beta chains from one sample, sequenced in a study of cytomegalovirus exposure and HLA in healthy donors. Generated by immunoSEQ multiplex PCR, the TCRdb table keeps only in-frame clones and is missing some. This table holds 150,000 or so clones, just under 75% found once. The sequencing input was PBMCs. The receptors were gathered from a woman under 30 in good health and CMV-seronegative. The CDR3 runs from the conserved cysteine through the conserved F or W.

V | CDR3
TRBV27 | CASSRSGGGNTIYF
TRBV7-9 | CASSLAGGEDGYTF
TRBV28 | CASSHRTISGGQETQYF
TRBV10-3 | CAISETGGTNEKLFF
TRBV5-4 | CASSPFQETQYF
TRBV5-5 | CASTLNYRATNEKLFF
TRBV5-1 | CASSLERGSTGELFF
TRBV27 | CASSSQQGMNTEAFF
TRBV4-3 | CASSQDGNRYNEQFF
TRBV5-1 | CASQGLAGDHEQYF
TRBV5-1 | CASSLAPLAGNNEQFF
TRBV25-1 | CASARDYGYTF
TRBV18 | CASSPLGQSTGELFF
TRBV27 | CASSSQGATEAFF
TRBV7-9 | CASSTPGGTNTEAFF
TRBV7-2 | CASSPRGDGEEGGYTF
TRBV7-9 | CASSRDRDTGELFF
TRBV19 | CASSIQDRFHQPQHF
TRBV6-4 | CASSDGTGSRYTF
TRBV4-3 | CASSRGLGPYEQYF
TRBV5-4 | CASSLYYVSTGERTGELFF
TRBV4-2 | CASSRETSGGTTYEQYF
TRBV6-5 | CASSSPGTSEQETQYF
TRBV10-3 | CAISDGTGGPYPTGELFF
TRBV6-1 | CASSPGQGVFDTQYF
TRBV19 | CATRTRAGWNEQFF
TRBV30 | CAWSSEVEQFF
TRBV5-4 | CASSLSDTEAFF
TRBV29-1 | CSVVAANTGELFF
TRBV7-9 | CSSSSRDTRNTEAFF
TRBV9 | CASSTIGTGGPGELFF
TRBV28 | CASSLQETQYF
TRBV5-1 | CASSSGLAGEGPGELFF
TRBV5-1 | CASSLAGELRETQYF
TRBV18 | CASSPSTEETQYF
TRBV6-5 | CASSYSAGNYGYTF
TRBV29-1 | CSAGWAGGVSGNTIYF
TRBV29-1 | CSVPVVSGGTSGQYF
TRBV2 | CASIPGDSSYEQYF
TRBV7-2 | CASSPGGVGRSGNTIYF
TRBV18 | CASSRGQGQNYGYTF
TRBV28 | CASSFNSPLHF
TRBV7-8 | CASSLVGGQGRNEQFF
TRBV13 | CASSLGTGESSDTQYF
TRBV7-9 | CASSLRQGSGNTIYF
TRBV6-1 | CASSEAGSDTEAFF
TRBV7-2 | CASSLARAGSYEQYF
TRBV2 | CASSRLNEKLFF
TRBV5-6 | CASSPAGGGNQPQHF
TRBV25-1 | CASSDPGQGPRGYTF
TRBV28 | CASSYRVRPTDTQYF
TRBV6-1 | CASIFGGAQETQYF
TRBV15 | CATSRDVAGAYGYTF
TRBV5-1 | CASSLGTGSYGQYF
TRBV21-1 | CATDLAGGTDTQYF
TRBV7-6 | CASSFESGGAYGQYF
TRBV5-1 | CASSLLRGQINYGYTF
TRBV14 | CASSPQGLAGDPRFF
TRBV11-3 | CASSLGQHNPPLHF
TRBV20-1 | CSAYNNEQFF